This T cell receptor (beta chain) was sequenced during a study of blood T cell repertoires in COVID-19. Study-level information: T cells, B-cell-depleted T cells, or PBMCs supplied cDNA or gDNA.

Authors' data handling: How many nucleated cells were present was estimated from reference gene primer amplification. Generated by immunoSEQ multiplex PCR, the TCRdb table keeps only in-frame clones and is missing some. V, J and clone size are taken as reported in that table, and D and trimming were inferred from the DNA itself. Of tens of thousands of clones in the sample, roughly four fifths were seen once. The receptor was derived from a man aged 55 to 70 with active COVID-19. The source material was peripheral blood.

CDR3 protein: CASSLMGGDQETQYF. CDR3 DNA: TGTGCCAGCAGCTTGATGGGAGGGGATCAAGAGACCCAGTACTTC. V is TRBV7-2 and J is TRBJ2-5; the match to TRBD2 covers 7 bases. The V gene end was trimmed by 3 bases and the J gene end by 2 bases; junction bases not matched to a gene: 6. Looked up from germline, CDR1 is SGHTA and CDR2 is FQGNSA. This CDR3 contains 15 residues.